This T cell receptor (beta chain) was identified during a study of T cell repertoires in cytomegalovirus infection. On this clonotype: No antigen is known for it.

TCRdb re-analysed the reads in MiXCR, keeping a single row per CDR3 protein. This sample has around 340,000 distinct CDR3 sequences, with around 29% found just once. Germline trimming cut 5 bases from V and 6 bases from J; bases unmatched to any gene: 8. CDR1 DFQATT and CDR2 SNEGSKA come from the germline V gene (reference sequence). The CDR3 spans 15 residues. V and J are TRBV20-1 and TRBJ2-1; 12 bases are shared with TRBD2. The material was cultured PBMCs, obtained from culture after CMV antigen stimulation. The TCR was taken from a human donor in good health (CMV status not recorded). Some clones in this sample may be carry-over from other donors' samples. CDR3 bases: TGCAGTGCTGCTACTCTAGCGGGGGGGAGCAATGAGCAGTTCTTC. This gives the protein CSAATLAGGSNEQFF.